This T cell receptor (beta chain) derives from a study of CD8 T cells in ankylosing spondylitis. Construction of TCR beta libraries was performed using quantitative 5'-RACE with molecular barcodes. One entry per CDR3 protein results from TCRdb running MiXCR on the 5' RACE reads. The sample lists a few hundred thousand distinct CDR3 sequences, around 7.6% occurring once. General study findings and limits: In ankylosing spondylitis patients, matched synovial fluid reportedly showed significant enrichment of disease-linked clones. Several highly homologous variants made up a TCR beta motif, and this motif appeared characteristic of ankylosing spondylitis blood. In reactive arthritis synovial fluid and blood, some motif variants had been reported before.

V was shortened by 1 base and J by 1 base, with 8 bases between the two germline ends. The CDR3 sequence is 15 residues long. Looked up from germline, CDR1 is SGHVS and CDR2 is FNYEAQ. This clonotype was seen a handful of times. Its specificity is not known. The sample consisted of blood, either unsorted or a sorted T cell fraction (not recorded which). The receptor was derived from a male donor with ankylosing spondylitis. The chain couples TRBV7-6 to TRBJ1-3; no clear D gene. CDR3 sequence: CASSLGGLSGNTIYF. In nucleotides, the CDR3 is TGTGCCAGCAGCTTAGGAGGGCTGTCTGGAAACACCATATATTTT.